The T cell receptor (beta chain) described here comes from a study of graft-versus-host responses after intestinal transplantation. Looked up from germline, CDR1 is SGHRS and CDR2 is YFSETQ. The CDR3 has 16 amino acids. V lost 4 bases and J lost 3; bases outside the gene matches: 13. About this clone: Its antigen is unidentified.

TCRdb keeps only in-frame clones here, not all; method: immunoSEQ multiplex PCR. Seen here are tens of thousands of clones, around 92% observed once, and the top ten hold around 2.5%. This sequence was found in a human donor who received an intestinal transplant. The chain links TRBV5-1 to TRBJ2-7; 7 nucleotides agree with TRBD1. The source was unstimulated CD8+ T cells sorted from spleen or lymph node cells, collected before intestinal transplant. The CDR3, as DNA: TGCGCCAGCAGCGTTGGGACAGAGGGTACGGGCTACGAGCAGTACTTC. It encodes CASSVGTEGTGYEQYF.